A selection of T cell receptor beta chains follows, all from one sample in a study of CXCR3-negative and CXCR3-positive naive CD8 T cells. TCRdb reanalyzed the 5' RACE reads, giving one entry per CDR3 protein sequence and no DNA. With roughly 40,000 distinct CDR3 sequences in the sample, the ten largest clones hold more than 1.5%. Material for sequencing was naive CXCR3- CD8+ T cells from blood. The receptor set was obtained from a human donor in good health. Some clones in this sample may be carry-over from other donors' samples. Each CDR3 is given with its conserved first and last residue. Clone size is stated in some rows and not others, as once, few, many or a class when expanded.

V gene	clone size	CDR3 length	J gene	CDR3 protein
TRBV28	-	15	TRBJ2-3	CASTRRLEYTDTQYF
TRBV2	-	15	TRBJ2-7	CASSEGLAGSYEQYF
TRBV13	-	12	TRBJ1-1	CASSALNTEAFF
TRBV27	-	14	TRBJ2-7	CASRLTAGGYEQYF
TRBV29-1	-	11	TRBJ2-6	CSAHARGVLTF
TRBV7-3	-	16	TRBJ2-6	CASSLNSGTGANVLTF
TRBV4-1	-	16	TRBJ1-1	CASSPYVQGSVTEAFF
TRBV7-2	-	15	TRBJ2-5	CASSLAPGGRETQYF
TRBV28	-	15	TRBJ1-3	CASSPPGVSGNTIYF
TRBV5-5	-	13	TRBJ1-1	CASSFLGGAEAFF
TRBV20-1	-	15	TRBJ1-2	CSARDMGGWLDGYTF
TRBV7-6	medium-sized	13	TRBJ2-7	CASSSRVKEEQYF
TRBV6-5	-	14	TRBJ2-2	CASSFNENTGELFF
TRBV5-1	-	13	TRBJ2-7	CASSPRSSYEQYF
TRBV7-9	-	12	TRBJ2-2	CASRDFTGELFF
TRBV29-1	-	11	TRBJ2-7	CSAGTGYEQYF
TRBV14	-	17	TRBJ2-3	CASSQDWGTPSTDTQYF
TRBV11-3	-	13	TRBJ2-7	CASSLTISYEQYF
TRBV7-9	-	14	TRBJ1-2	CASSLAGGAYGYTF
TRBV7-8	-	14	TRBJ2-5	CASSLGGGAETQYF
TRBV7-9	-	13	TRBJ1-1	CASSHPNRPEAFF
TRBV7-3	-	15	TRBJ1-1	CASSLQRGRGTEAFF
TRBV7-6	-	15	TRBJ2-3	CASSFGETRTDTQYF
TRBV5-4	-	15	TRBJ2-3	CASSLGLRVTDTQYF
TRBV6-2/TRBV6-3	-	12	TRBJ2-2	CASIQNTGELFF
TRBV29-1	-	14	TRBJ2-1	CSVPTSGRMDEQFF
TRBV29-1	-	13	TRBJ2-7	CSVVSQGRYEQYF
TRBV27	-	15	TRBJ2-7	CASSLRGLGVYEQYF
TRBV28	-	19	TRBJ2-3	CASSPVPRRGGLWTDTQYF
TRBV15	-	15	TRBJ2-3	CATSRGPQRTDTQYF
TRBV3-1	-	14	TRBJ2-1	CASSLSDRDNEQFF
TRBV7-6	-	13	TRBJ2-1	CASSLDGYNEQFF
TRBV7-9	-	12	TRBJ2-1	CASLNNSNEQFF
TRBV4-2	-	15	TRBJ2-5	CASSQDPRGQETQYF
TRBV10-3	-	14	TRBJ1-4	CAISESGPNEKLFF
TRBV29-1	-	14	TRBJ1-2	CSVRGDRDGHGYTF
TRBV29-1	-	13	TRBJ2-7	CSVRADSSYEQYF
TRBV12-3/TRBV12-4	-	13	TRBJ2-7	CASSPGTGNEQYF
TRBV5-7	-	15	TRBJ1-2	CASSFLDLLGDGYTF
TRBV29-1	-	13	TRBJ2-7	CSVQGETGRDQYF
TRBV5-1	-	14	TRBJ1-2	CASSPGTGNYGYTF
TRBV6-2/TRBV6-3	-	15	TRBJ2-2	CASSYSGLATGELFF
TRBV20-1	-	16	TRBJ2-7	CSAPAGLAGGSDEQYF
TRBV7-3	-	13	TRBJ2-5	CASSLNRGETQYF
TRBV5-1	-	11	TRBJ1-1	CASTQGTEAFF